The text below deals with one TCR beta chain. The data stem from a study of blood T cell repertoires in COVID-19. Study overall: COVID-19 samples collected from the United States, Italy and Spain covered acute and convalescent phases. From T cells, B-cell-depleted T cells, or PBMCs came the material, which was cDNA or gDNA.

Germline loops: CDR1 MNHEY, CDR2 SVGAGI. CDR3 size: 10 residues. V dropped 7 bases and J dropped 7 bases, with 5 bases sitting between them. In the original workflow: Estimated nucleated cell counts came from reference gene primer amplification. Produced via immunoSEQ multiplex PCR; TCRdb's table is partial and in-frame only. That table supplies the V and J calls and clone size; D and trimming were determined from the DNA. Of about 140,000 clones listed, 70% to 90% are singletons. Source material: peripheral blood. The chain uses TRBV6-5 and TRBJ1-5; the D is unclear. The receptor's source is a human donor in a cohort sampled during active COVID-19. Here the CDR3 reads CASTVQPQHF. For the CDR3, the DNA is TGTGCCAGCACCGTCCAGCCCCAGCATTTT.